Included here is one T cell receptor beta chain sequence, with context. Antigen specificity is unknown. Per germline, CDR1 SGHRS and CDR2 YFSETQ. This CDR3 spans 15 amino acids. V gave up 3 bases and J gave up 2 bases; unmatched junction bases: 1. The method was immunoSEQ multiplex PCR; TCRdb's version includes in-frame clones alone and lacks a portion of them. The sample holds under 80,000 clones, approximately 84% seen once. The sample belongs to a study of lymphopenia after photon versus proton radiotherapy. Study-wide findings and caveats: Oligoclonal CD8+ Temra expansion after nadir drove photon patients' diversity drop. Survival link was tested only in deceased patients; proton benefit remains a possibility. A bigger post-nadir fall in TCR diversity correlated inversely with survival time in deceased patients. Proton therapy kept repertoires fairly stable, unlike photons, which gained effector/memory cells.

Material: peripheral blood, obtained from a patient treated with photon-based radiotherapy. V gene TRBV5-1 combines with J gene TRBJ2-6; 8 bases are a match to TRBD1. The sequence came from a man aged 40-49 years with gastric cancer. The CDR3 DNA reads as TGCGCCAGCAGCTGGACAGGGACTGGGGCCAACGTCCTGACTTTC. Protein product: CASSWTGTGANVLTF.